This passage covers 18 T cell receptor beta chains from one sample sequenced in a study of blood T cell repertoires in COVID-19. Profiled with immunoSEQ multiplex PCR; TCRdb holds only in-frame clones, not every one. The top ten clones hold 12% of a sample with 190,000 or so clones, about 81% of them seen once. Sequences were obtained from peripheral blood. The receptors here all came from a woman of 80 years or more with COVID-19, enrolled during active disease.

V is TRBV7-9 and J is TRBJ2-7; TRBD1 might be the D (5 bases). The CDR3 spans 13 residues. Per germline, CDR1 SEHNR and CDR2 FQNEAQ (reference sequence). V lost 2 bases to trimming and J lost 4 bases, with 9 bases between them. In DNA form, the CDR3 reads TGTGCCAGCAGCTTACCCCCAGGGTACGAGCAGTACTTC. It specifies CASSLPPGYEQYF.

The chain uses TRBV9 and TRBJ2-2; D may be TRBD1 (5 bases). Trimming removed 3 bases at V and 0 bases at J, with 9 bases between. Germline V gene sequence: CDR1 SGDLS, CDR2 YYNGEE. The CDR3 has 15 residues. The CDR3 is CASSAARANTGELFF. For the CDR3, the DNA is TGTGCCAGCAGCGCCGCCAGGGCGAACACCGGGGAGCTGTTTTTT. The complete variable domain, with remaining parts taken from reference TRBV9 and TRBJ2-2, reads DSGVTQTPKHLITATGQRVTLRCSPRSGDLSVYWYQQSLDQGLQFLIQYYNGEERAKGNILERFSAQQFPDLHSELNLSSLELGDSALYFCASSAARANTGELFFGEGSRLTVL.

The chain is built from TRBV5-6 and TRBJ1-1; D not certain. Germline values: CDR1 SGHDT, CDR2 YYEEEE. The V end was cut by 4 bases, the J end by 5 bases, with 9 bases between. The CDR3 is 12 residues long. The CDR3 spells CASSRGRTEAFF. In DNA form, the CDR3 reads TGTGCCAGCAGCCGTGGGAGGACTGAAGCTTTCTTT. The whole variable domain, remainder taken from reference TRBV5-6 and TRBJ1-1, is DAGVTQSPTHLIKTRGQQVTLRCSPKSGHDTVSWYQQALGQGPQFIFQYYEEEERQRGNFPDRFSGHQFPNYSSELNVNALLLGDSALYLCASSRGRTEAFFGQGTRLTVV.

This chain connects TRBV21-1 to TRBJ2-7; the D call in the table, TRBD2, was not verified against the DNA. TRBV21-1 is a documented pseudogene. CDR3 length equals 14 residues. Written as DNA, the CDR3 is TGTGCCATCCGGGGGGGGGACTCCATCTACGAGCAGTACTTC. This gives the protein CAIRGGDSIYEQYF.

This chain joins TRBV5-5 and TRBJ2-3; 8 positions agree with TRBD1. The CDR3 sequence is 16 residues long. Germline trimming cut 0 bases from V and 1 base from J; bases unmatched to any gene: 4. CDR1 and CDR2 from the germline V gene are SGHKS and YYEKEE (reference sequence). The CDR3 region has the DNA TGTGCCAGCAGCTTGGGGACAGGGTCCGGCACAGATACGCAGTATTTT. Amino acid sequence: CASSLGTGSGTDTQYF.

The chain has TRBV24-1 and TRBJ2-3; D is undetermined. Looked up from germline, CDR1 is KGHDR and CDR2 is SFDVKD. The CDR3 runs to 14 residues. V dropped 2 bases and J dropped 2 bases, with 7 bases sitting between them. The CDR3 DNA reads as TGTGCCACCAGTGATTCCTGGCTCACAGATACGCAGTATTTT. Protein product: CATSDSWLTDTQYF.

V gene TRBV18 combines with J gene TRBJ1-2, with 7 bases matching TRBD1. The CDR3 contains 13 residues. Losses at the gene ends were 4 bases for V and 7 bases for J; bases not matched to a gene: 6. Germline lookup yields CDR1 KGHSH and CDR2 LQKENI. CDR3 residues: CASSQQGEAGYTF. CDR3 DNA: TGTGCCAGCTCACAGCAGGGGGAGGCTGGCTACACCTTC. Complete variable domain (other parts from reference TRBV18 and TRBJ1-2): NAGVMQNPRHLVRRRGQEARLRCSPMKGHSHVYWYRQLPEEGLKFMVYLQKENIIDESGMPKERFSAEFPKEGPSILRIQQVVRGDSAAYFCASSQQGEAGYTFGSGTRLTVV.

The chain recombines TRBV14 with TRBJ2-7; TRBD1 matches at 7 bases. The CDR3 covers 14 residues. The germline V gene encodes CDR1 SGHDN and CDR2 FVKESK. Germline trimming cut 4 bases from V and 1 base from J; bases unmatched to any gene: 4. CDR3 sequence (DNA): TGTGCCAGCAGCCCCTGGGACAGTTCCTACGAGCAGTACTTC. Encoded protein: CASSPWDSSYEQYF.

This clone was picked up a small number of times. The chain recombines TRBV2 with TRBJ1-4; D perhaps matches TRBD1 (6 bases). Trimming took off 10 bases at V and 6 bases at J, with 12 bases between the two ends. There are 12 residues in the CDR3. The germline V gene has CDR1 SNHLY and CDR2 FYNNEI. The CDR3 DNA reads TGTGCCACCGGGGGGGCGGATGAAAAACTGTTTTTT. Its translation: CATGGADEKLFF. Full variable domain (missing parts from reference TRBV2 and TRBJ1-4): EPEVTQTPSHQVTQMGQEVILRCVPISNHLYFYWYRQILGQKVEFLVSFYNNEISEKSEIFDDQFSVERPDGSNFTLKIRSTKLEDSAMYFCATGGADEKLFFGSGTQLSVL.

The rearrangement joins TRBV4-2 to TRBJ2-7; a possible D gene is TRBD1 (5 bases). Germline V lookup: CDR1 LGHNA, CDR2 YNFKEQ. With 1 base removed from V and 6 bases from J, the gap between germline ends came to 16 bases. This CDR3 is built from 15 residues. This chain's CDR3 is CASSQVGRGGVEQYF. CDR3 nucleotides: TGTGCCAGCAGCCAAGTCGGAAGGGGTGGGGTCGAGCAGTACTTC.

V gene TRBV9 combines with J gene TRBJ1-2; TRBD1 matches 7 bases. CDR1 and CDR2 from the germline V gene are SGDLS and YYNGEE. This CDR3 contains 15 residues. After removal of 3 bases from V and 4 bases from J, the junction contained 9 bases not matched to a gene. The CDR3 reads CASSGYRGAGYGYTF. CDR3 bases: TGTGCCAGCAGCGGCTACAGGGGCGCAGGCTATGGCTACACCTTC.

This chain joins TRBV5-1 and TRBJ2-2, with unresolved D. CDR3 length: 13 residues. Germline assignment: CDR1 SGHRS and CDR2 YFSETQ. Deletions cut 2 bases from V and 3 bases from J, with 5 bases between. The CDR3 region is CASSFPDTGELFF. DNA for the CDR3: TGCGCCAGCAGCTTCCCAGACACCGGGGAGCTGTTTTTT.

This clone was found a few times. This chain links TRBV2 with TRBJ1-5; tentatively, D is TRBD1 (5 bases). CDR1 is SNHLY, CDR2 FYNNEI, per germline. The CDR3 runs 15 residues. V lost 5 bases, J lost 3 bases, and 14 bases lay in between. CDR3 DNA: TGTGCCAGCAGTTCGAACCGACAGACCAATCAGCCCCAGCATTTT. This codes for CASSSNRQTNQPQHF. Supplemented by reference TRBV2 and TRBJ1-5, the full variable domain reads EPEVTQTPSHQVTQMGQEVILRCVPISNHLYFYWYRQILGQKVEFLVSFYNNEISEKSEIFDDQFSVERPDGSNFTLKIRSTKLEDSAMYFCASSSNRQTNQPQHFGDGTRLSIL.

The rearrangement uses TRBV24-1 and TRBJ2-3; TRBD2 agrees at 10 bases. Germline lookup yields CDR1 KGHDR and CDR2 SFDVKD. The CDR3 consists of 18 residues. V trimming: 10 bases; J trimming: 5 bases; junction bases outside the gene matches: 20. The chain's CDR3 is CATSDGQPSGRARDTQYF. The CDR3 nucleotides read TGTGCCACTTCGGATGGACAGCCAAGCGGGAGGGCCAGAGATACGCAGTATTTT.

DNA of the CDR3: TGTGCCAGCAGCTTGGAGGACGGGATTTACAATGAGCAGTTCTTC. It translates to CASSLEDGIYNEQFF. V gene TRBV5-5 combines with J gene TRBJ2-1; a weak D match, TRBD2 (5 bases). The CDR3 has 15 residues. V dropped 0 bases and J dropped 4 bases, with 11 bases sitting between them. In germline, CDR1 is SGHKS, CDR2 YYEKEE (reference sequence).

V usage is TRBV4-2 and J usage is TRBJ1-2; D is undetermined. Germline CDR1 LGHNA, CDR2 YNFKEQ. CDR3 length: 16 amino acids. V lost 0 bases and J lost 0, with 11 bases in between. This CDR3 reads CASSQDSQRPNYGYTF. DNA for the CDR3: TGTGCCAGCAGCCAAGATAGCCAGCGACCTAACTATGGCTACACCTTC.

In this sample, this clone turned up once. The rearrangement links TRBV19 to TRBJ2-3; 10 nucleotides line up with TRBD2. Germline V CDR1 and CDR2: LNHDA, SQIVND (reference sequence). The CDR3 extends over 15 amino acids. The junction had 10 bases not matched to a gene; V was cut back by 9 bases and J by 4 bases. CDR3 bases: TGTGCCAGCGGGCCGGGACTAGCGCGCCCAGATACGCAGTATTTT. This gives the protein CASGPGLARPDTQYF.

This chain connects TRBV7-2 to TRBJ1-2; D might be TRBD1 (6 bases). The length of the CDR3 is 16 residues. In germline, CDR1 is SGHTA, CDR2 FQGNSA. Trimming pared 1 base from V and 0 bases from J, leaving 12 bases between. For the CDR3, the DNA is TGTGCCAGCAGCTTAGGTGGTCCAGGGGCTAACTATGGCTACACCTTC. Amino acids: CASSLGGPGANYGYTF.